The rows below give T cell receptor beta chains drawn from one sample of a study of CD8 T cells in Susac syndrome. TCRdb re-called the immunoSEQ multiplex PCR reads through MiXCR, storing one row per CDR3 protein. The data contain 110,000 to 150,000 distinct CDR3 sequences, around 95% of them singletons. The sequencing input was CD4+ T cells from PBMCs. Receptors originate from a human donor with Susac syndrome. CDR3s include the opening cysteine and the closing phenylalanine or tryptophan. D genes are given only for firm matches.

D	J	V	CDR3
-	TRBJ2-3	TRBV4-1	CASSQEDKSTDTQYF
TRBD1	TRBJ2-5	TRBV12-3/TRBV12-4	CASTRQGTGETQYF
TRBD2	TRBJ2-1	TRBV12-3/TRBV12-4	CASTFSGSYNNEQFF
TRBD2	TRBJ2-6	TRBV20-1	CSAREGMGAGGSGANVLTF
TRBD1	TRBJ2-5	TRBV5-1	CASSGGQLEETQYF
-	TRBJ2-6	TRBV12-3/TRBV12-4	CASRYSSGANVLTF
-	TRBJ2-7	TRBV6-2/TRBV6-3	CASSYFWIGEDEQYF
-	TRBJ2-7	TRBV29-1	CSVVQGTTGEQYF
-	TRBJ2-6	TRBV7-3	CASSPRDGANVLTF
-	TRBJ1-2	TRBV4-2	CASSQDWKGSNYGYTF
TRBD1	TRBJ2-7	TRBV20-1	CSANPGQGYEQYF